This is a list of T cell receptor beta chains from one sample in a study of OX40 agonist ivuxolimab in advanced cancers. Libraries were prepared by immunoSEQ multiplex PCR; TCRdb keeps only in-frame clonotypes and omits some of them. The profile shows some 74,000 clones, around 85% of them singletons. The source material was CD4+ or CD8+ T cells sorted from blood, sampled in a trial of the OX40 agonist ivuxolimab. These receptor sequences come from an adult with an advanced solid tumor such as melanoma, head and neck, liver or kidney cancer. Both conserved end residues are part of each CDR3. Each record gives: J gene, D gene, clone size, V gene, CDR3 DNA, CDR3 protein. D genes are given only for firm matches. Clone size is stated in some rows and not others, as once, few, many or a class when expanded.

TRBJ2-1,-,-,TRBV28,TGTGCCAGCAGCCATGGGGGGGCCCTAAACAATGAGCAGTTCTTC,CASSHGGALNNEQFF
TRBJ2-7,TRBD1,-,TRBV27,TGTGCCAGCAGCAACTACCGAACAGGGGGCTCCTACGAGCAGTACTTC,CASSNYRTGGSYEQYF
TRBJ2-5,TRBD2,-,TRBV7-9,TGTGCCAGCAGCCCCCTCGGGACTAGCGGCAAGAGGGCCCAGTACTTC,CASSPLGTSGKRAQYF
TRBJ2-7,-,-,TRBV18,TGTGCCAGCTCACCACGGGAGGGGGGCTCCTACGAGCAGTACTTC,CASSPREGGSYEQYF
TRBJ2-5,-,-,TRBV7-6,TGTGCCAGCAGCTTACCCCAGGGAGGAGAGGCTCAAGAGACCCAGTACTTC,CASSLPQGGEAQETQYF
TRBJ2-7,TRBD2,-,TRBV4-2,TGTGCCAGCAGCCACGGGACTATCTACGAGCAGTACTTC,CASSHGTIYEQYF
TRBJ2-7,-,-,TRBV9,TGTGCCAGCATCCCCAAATTACCGGGATCCTCCTACGAGCAGTACTTC,CASIPKLPGSSYEQYF
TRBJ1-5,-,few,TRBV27,TGTGCCAGCCGGAGGGATGGGGGGAATCAGCCCCAGCATTTT,CASRRDGGNQPQHF
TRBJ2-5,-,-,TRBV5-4,TGTGCCAGCAGCCTCCAGGGGGGAAGGAAGGAGACCCAGTACTTC,CASSLQGGRKETQYF
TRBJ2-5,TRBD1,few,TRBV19,TGTGCCAGTCGCAGAGGGACAGGGGCTCAAGAGACCCAGTACTTC,CASRRGTGAQETQYF